The 23 T cell receptor beta chains given below trace back to one sample, sequenced in a study of blood T cell repertoires in COVID-19. Using immunoSEQ multiplex PCR, the repertoire was profiled, and TCRdb retains in-frame clones only, with some absent. Of about 200,000 clones listed, around nine tenths are singletons. Sequencing used peripheral blood. The receptors come from a man younger than 35 with active or convalescent COVID-19.

The chain recombines TRBV7-9 with TRBJ2-7, with a possible D match to TRBD2 (6 bases). The V end lost 4 bases, the J end lost 4 bases, and 14 bases lay between the germline ends. This CDR3 has 14 residues. In germline, CDR1 is SEHNR, CDR2 FQNEAQ (reference sequence). CDR3 in DNA: TGTGCCAGCAGCTCATTAAAGGGGAGGTACGAGCAGTACTTC. It yields the protein CASSSLKGRYEQYF. The complete variable domain, with remaining parts taken from reference TRBV7-9 and TRBJ2-7, reads DTGVSQNPRHKITKRGQNVTFRCDPISEHNRLYWYRQTLGQGPEFLTYFQNEAQLEKSRLLSDRFSAERPKGSFSTLEIQRTEQGDSAMYLCASSSLKGRYEQYFGPGTRLTVT.

V and J are TRBV25-1 and TRBJ1-2; D is undetermined. This CDR3 comprises 14 residues. Trimming stripped 1 base from V and 3 bases from J, with 9 bases between. Germline V gene data show CDR1 as MGHDK and CDR2 as SYGVNS. The CDR3 DNA is TGTGCCAGCAGTGAATGGTACGGAGACTATGGCTACACCTTC. It encodes CASSEWYGDYGYTF.

The chain uses TRBV6-5 and TRBJ1-3; 12 bases match TRBD1. The CDR3 covers 15 residues. Germline CDR1 reads MNHEY; CDR2 reads SVGAGI. With 7 bases clipped from V and 5 bases from J, the junction kept 6 bases outside the gene matches. CDR3: CASTSGTGGRNTIYF. The CDR3 bases are TGTGCCAGCACCTCCGGGACAGGGGGCAGAAACACCATATATTTT.

The J gene is TRBJ2-3, the V gene TRBV12-5; maybe TRBD1 (6 bases). The germline V and J ends were trimmed by 6 bases and 4 bases, with 20 bases remaining between them. The CDR3 extends over 16 amino acids. The germline CDR1 and CDR2 sequences are LGHNT and FRNRAP. The CDR3 DNA reads TGTGCTAGTGGACAGGGATCAGGAGTTTCGGCAGATACGCAGTATTTT. This codes for CASGQGSGVSADTQYF.

The rearrangement joins TRBV3-1 (or the pseudogene TRBV3-2) to TRBJ1-6; TRBD1 agrees at 8 bases. J was trimmed by 7 bases and V by 2 bases; bases with no gene match: 4. Germline CDR1 reads LGHDT; CDR2 reads YNNKEL (reference sequence). The CDR3 extends over 15 amino acids. The CDR3 spells CASSQQGAGNSPLHF. CDR3 nucleotides: TGTGCCAGCAGCCAACAGGGGGCTGGGAATTCACCCCTCCACTTT.

This rearrangement joins TRBV19 to TRBJ2-5; D remains unclear. V dropped 4 bases and J dropped 5 bases, with 14 bases sitting between them. The CDR3 is 14 amino acids. Per the germline V gene, CDR1 is LNHDA and CDR2 is SQIVND (reference sequence). The CDR3 loop reads CASSNEEMSETQYF. The CDR3 DNA reads as TGTGCCAGTAGTAACGAGGAGATGTCGGAGACCCAGTACTTC. Full variable domain (missing parts from reference TRBV19 and TRBJ2-5): DGGITQSPKYLFRKEGQNVTLSCEQNLNHDAMYWYRQDPGQGLRLIYYSQIVNDFQKGDIAEGYSVSREKKESFPLTVTSAQKNPTAFYLCASSNEEMSETQYFGPGTRLLVL.

The rearrangement links TRBV10-3 to TRBJ2-1; 7 nucleotides align to TRBD2. This CDR3 contains 10 residues. V was clipped by 9 bases and J by 9 bases; unmatched bases: 2. The germline V gene has CDR1 ENHRY and CDR2 SYGVKD. In DNA form, the CDR3 reads TGTGCCATTGGCGGGGGTGAGCAGTTCTTC. Amino acids: CAIGGGEQFF.

This chain joins TRBV10-3 and TRBJ1-1; 8 bases map to TRBD1. The CDR3 consists of 15 residues. Unmatched junction bases numbered 10, after V lost 4 bases and J lost 6 bases. Germline V gene data show CDR1 as ENHRY and CDR2 as SYGVKD. In DNA form, the CDR3 reads TGTGCCATCAGTGGGCAGGGGGCGATTGGCCCTGAAGCTTTCTTT. It is translated as CAISGQGAIGPEAFF.

The J gene is TRBJ2-1, the V gene TRBV7-3; the match to TRBD2 covers 9 bases. The germline gives CDR1 SGHTA, CDR2 FQGTGA. The V gene end was trimmed by 5 bases and the J gene end by 4 bases; junction bases not matched to a gene: 6. The CDR3 consists of 15 residues. CDR3 region: CASSQLAGAYNEQFF. As DNA, the CDR3 is TGTGCCAGCAGCCAGTTAGCGGGAGCTTACAATGAGCAGTTCTTC.

The chain couples TRBV5-1 to TRBJ1-1; D is ambiguous. This CDR3 has 13 residues. Germline CDR1 SGHRS, CDR2 YFSETQ. The germline V and J ends were trimmed by 3 bases and 1 base, with 7 bases remaining between them. The CDR3 loop is CASSSQPNTEAFF. CDR3 coding DNA: TGCGCCAGCAGCTCACAGCCGAACACTGAAGCTTTCTTT.

This clone was recorded once. The sample holds other DNA sequences that translate to the same CDR3. The V gene is TRBV2, the J gene TRBJ1-5; the match to TRBD1 covers 11 bases. This CDR3 has 13 amino acids. Trimming removed 8 bases from V and 4 bases from J; junction bases left unmatched: 1. Germline V gene sequence: CDR1 SNHLY, CDR2 FYNNEI. The DNA for the CDR3 is TGTGCCAGCGGGACAGGGGGTAATCAGCCCCAGCATTTT. Protein: CASGTGGNQPQHF.

The V gene is TRBV25-1, the J gene TRBJ1-6, with D unresolved. The germline CDR1 and CDR2 sequences are MGHDK and SYGVNS. The CDR3 contains 14 residues. V dropped 5 bases and J dropped 2 bases, with 7 bases sitting between them. The CDR3, as DNA: TGTGCCAGCAGTTCAGAGGCCTATAATTCACCCCTCCACTTT. Amino acid sequence: CASSSEAYNSPLHF.

The chain is built from TRBV7-3 and TRBJ2-2; 7 positions agree with TRBD2. V lost 2 bases, J lost 5 bases, and 8 bases stayed unmatched. This CDR3 is built from 16 residues. Germline V gene data show CDR1 as SGHTA and CDR2 as FQGTGA. The DNA of the CDR3 is TGTGCCAGCAGCTTAGCAGTAGCGGGTAATACCGGGGAGCTGTTTTTT. This sequence encodes CASSLAVAGNTGELFF.

For this clone: The same CDR3 can be traced to other DNA sequences in this sample. The V call is TRBV3-1 (or the pseudogene TRBV3-2), the J call TRBJ1-1; D is undetermined. CDR3 size: 14 residues. Germline V gives CDR1 LGHDT, CDR2 YNNKEL (reference sequence). V was trimmed by 0 bases and J by 1 base, leaving 6 bases between them. CDR3 loop: CASSQEGGNTEAFF. CDR3 bases: TGTGCCAGCAGCCAAGAAGGCGGGAACACTGAAGCTTTCTTT.

CDR3 in DNA: TGTGCCAGCAGTTACGAGAGCAGGCCCGGATCACCCCTCCACTTT. This encodes CASSYESRPGSPLHF. V is TRBV6-5 and J is TRBJ1-6; D is unresolved. Looked up from germline, CDR1 is MNHEY and CDR2 is SVGAGI. Trimming pared 2 bases from V and 10 bases from J, leaving 15 bases between. This CDR3 comprises 15 residues.

This clone was seen a few times. V usage is TRBV29-1 and J usage is TRBJ2-1, with TRBD1 matching 11 bases. Looked up from germline, CDR1 is SQVTM and CDR2 is ANQGSEA. The CDR3 sequence is 12 residues long. V lost 7 bases and J lost 5; bases outside the gene matches: 1. The DNA of the CDR3 is TGCAGCGGGGACAGGGGGAACAATGAGCAGTTCTTC. It yields the protein CSGDRGNNEQFF.

This clone was counted a single time. The rearrangement uses TRBV5-5 and TRBJ1-1; D uncertain. Per germline, CDR1 SGHKS and CDR2 YYEKEE (reference sequence). V gave up 4 bases and J gave up 7 bases, with 35 bases separating them. CDR3 length: 20 amino acids. The CDR3 protein is CASSEVFFFSDSWGGGEAFF. CDR3 coding DNA: TGTGCCAGCAGCGAGGTTTTCTTTTTTTCGGATAGCTGGGGTGGAGGTGAAGCTTTCTTT.

The V and J genes are TRBV29-1 and TRBJ1-3; 8 bases are a match to TRBD1. V shed 6 bases and J 3 bases; nucleotides not matched to a gene: 4. CDR1 and CDR2 (germline): SQVTM, ANQGSEA. CDR3 length: 13 amino acids. CDR3 DNA sequence: TGCAGCGTACAACAGGGGGGTGGAAACACCATATATTTT. Its translation is CSVQQGGGNTIYF. Based on the CDR3 plus reference TRBV29-1 and TRBJ1-3, the full variable domain is SAVISQKPSRDICQRGTSLTIQCQVDSQVTMMFWYRQQPGQSLTLIATANQGSEATYESGFVIDKFPISRPNLTFSTLTVSNMSPEDSSIYLCSVQQGGGNTIYFGEGSWLTVV.

Worth noting for this clone: The same CDR3 arises from other DNA sequences in this sample as well. The genes are TRBV12-3 or TRBV12-4 and TRBJ1-1; D might be TRBD1 (5 bases). V lost 3 bases, J lost 3 bases, and 8 bases lay in between. CDR3 size: 13 residues. CDR3 DNA: TGTGCCAGCAGTTTCGGGGGTTACACTGAAGCTTTCTTT. As protein: CASSFGGYTEAFF.

The J gene is TRBJ2-2, the V gene TRBV7-9; D perhaps matches TRBD2 (5 bases). Germline CDR1 reads SEHNR; CDR2 reads FQNEAQ (reference sequence). This CDR3 has 16 amino acids. V was trimmed by 0 bases and J by 6 bases, leaving 14 bases between them. The CDR3 here is CASSLAVRLAPGELFF. The CDR3 DNA reads TGTGCCAGCAGCTTAGCAGTGCGGCTAGCCCCCGGGGAGCTGTTTTTT.

The chain employs TRBV30 and TRBJ1-1; the D is unclear. V shed 0 bases and J shed 4 bases, with 9 bases lying between them. Germline V gene data show CDR1 as GTSNPN and CDR2 as SVGIG (reference sequence). CDR3 length: 13 residues. CDR3 nucleotides: TGTGCCTGGAGTGTTGAGAGCATCACTGAAGCTTTCTTT. Protein sequence: CAWSVESITEAFF.

The CDR3 sequence is CASPSGGELFF. CDR3 sequence (DNA): TGTGCCAGCCCTTCGGGCGGGGAGCTGTTTTTT. The V call is TRBV12-3 or TRBV12-4, the J call TRBJ2-2; D uncertain. The length of the CDR3 is 11 residues. The germline V and J ends were trimmed by 8 bases and 7 bases, with 8 bases remaining between them.

This clone was observed once. The J gene is TRBJ2-7, the V gene TRBV7-9; D is unresolved. The CDR3 spans 12 residues. The V end lost 5 bases, the J end lost 2 bases, and 7 bases lay between the germline ends. Germline V gene data show CDR1 as SEHNR and CDR2 as FQNEAQ (reference sequence). CDR3 sequence (DNA): TGTGCCAGCAGCCTTACTCCCTACGAGCAGTACTTC. Amino acids: CASSLTPYEQYF. Variable domain in full (rest from reference TRBV7-9 and TRBJ2-7): DTGVSQNPRHKITKRGQNVTFRCDPISEHNRLYWYRQTLGQGPEFLTYFQNEAQLEKSRLLSDRFSAERPKGSFSTLEIQRTEQGDSAMYLCASSLTPYEQYFGPGTRLTVT.